This T cell receptor beta chain is from a study of PD-1 blockade in classical Hodgkin lymphoma. Noted time point: cycle 4 day 1 (C4D1), after more than five weeks of nivolumab. All patients relapsed after autologous stem cell transplantation, and brentuximab vedotin exposure varied. Investigators obtained CD8+ T cells from thawed PBMCs by magnetic negative selection. Repertoires were generated with immunoSEQ multiplex PCR, while TCRdb's copy carries only in-frame clones and drops some. This repertoire shows under 3,500 clones, more than 80% found once; its top ten account for roughly 28%. Whole-study results and caveats: Complete responders showed a baseline diversity that resembled the diversity of newly diagnosed patients.

In this sample, this clone turned up a few times. Its target is unknown. Sequenced here: CD8+ T cells from blood, sampled before the fourth cycle of nivolumab. This sequence was found in a human donor with classical Hodgkin lymphoma.

The CDR3 loop reads CASSSDLNSYNEQFF. CDR3 sequence (DNA): TGTGCCAGCAGCTCGGACTTGAACTCCTACAATGAGCAGTTCTTC. The chain recombines TRBV7-9 with TRBJ2-1; tentatively, D is TRBD2 (5 bases). Germline V gives CDR1 SEHNR, CDR2 FQNEAQ (reference sequence). CDR3 length: 15 amino acids. The germline V and J ends were trimmed by 4 bases and 0 bases, with 10 bases remaining between them.